This TCR beta chain was sequenced in a study of blood T cells in healthy people across ages. Study-level findings and limits: Unsorted PBMC material precluded a definitive naive versus antigen-experienced comparison.

This clonotype was observed a few times. No antigen is known for it. The authors ran a second PCR of about 6 to 11 cycles using a sample-barcoded 5' primer and a J-beta primer mix. In TCRdb, the 5' RACE reads were re-called with MiXCR into one record per CDR3 protein. The sample shows about 780,000 distinct CDR3 sequences, about a quarter of them seen only once. Germline V gene data show CDR1 as SNHLY and CDR2 as FYNNEI. V was pared by 7 bases and J by 2 bases, with 12 bases between. The length of the CDR3 is 13 residues. These same data were also listed under a study on T cells of mothers and their children. From that study: Related and unrelated pairs show TCR recombination output that thymic selection shapes similarly.

Source material: blood. The clonotype originates from a boy aged 5 to 17 in good health. The J gene is TRBJ2-7, the V gene TRBV2; D possibly corresponds to TRBD2 (5 bases). CDR3 in DNA: TGTGCCAGCAACCCGGGTAGCGCCTACGAGCAGTACTTC. This sequence encodes CASNPGSAYEQYF.